This T cell receptor (beta chain) emerged from a study of T cells expressing NK-cell markers. At the level of the study: The study drew TCR beta repertoires from sorted CD3+CD56+NKG2C+, CD3+CD56+NKG2C- and CD3+CD56-NKG2C+ T cells.

With respect to this clonotype: No antigen is known for it.

5'RACE template switching with UMIs generated TCR beta cDNA. TCRdb reanalyzed the 5' RACE reads, giving one entry per CDR3 protein sequence and no DNA. Its table lists hundreds of thousands of distinct CDR3 sequences. CDR1 and CDR2 (germline): SEHNR, FQNEAQ (reference sequence). The CDR3 extends over 15 amino acids. Whole-study findings and limits: Evidence did not settle whether expanded NKG2C+ T cell clones targeted HCMV.

The chain has TRBV7-9 and TRBJ1-4; TCRdb designates TRBD1, a call that cannot be tested without DNA. Sequencing was performed on blood T cells: a sorted CD56 or NKG2C T cell subset, CD4+ or CD8+ T cells, or bulk PBMC T cells (not recorded which). The TCR sequence derives from a woman aged 18-69 years in good health. The CDR3 loop is CASSLAETGYEKLFF.